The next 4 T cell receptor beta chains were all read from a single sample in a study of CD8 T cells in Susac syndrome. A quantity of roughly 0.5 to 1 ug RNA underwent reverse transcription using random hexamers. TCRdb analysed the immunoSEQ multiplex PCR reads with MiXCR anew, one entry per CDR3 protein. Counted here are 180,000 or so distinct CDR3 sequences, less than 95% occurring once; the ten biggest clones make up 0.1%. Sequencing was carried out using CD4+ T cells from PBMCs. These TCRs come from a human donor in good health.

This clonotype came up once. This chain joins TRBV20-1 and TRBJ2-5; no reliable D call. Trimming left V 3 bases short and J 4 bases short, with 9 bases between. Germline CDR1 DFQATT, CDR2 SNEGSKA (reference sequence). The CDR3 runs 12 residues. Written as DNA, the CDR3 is TGCAGTGCTAGGGGTTTTCGAGAGACCCAGTACTTC. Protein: CSARGFRETQYF.

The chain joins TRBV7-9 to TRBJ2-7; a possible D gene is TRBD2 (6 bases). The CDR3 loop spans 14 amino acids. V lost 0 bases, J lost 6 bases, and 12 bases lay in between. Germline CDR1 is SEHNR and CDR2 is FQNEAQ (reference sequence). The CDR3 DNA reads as TGTGCCAGCAGCTTAGCGCAGACTAGTGGCGAGCAGTACTTC. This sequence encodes CASSLAQTSGEQYF.

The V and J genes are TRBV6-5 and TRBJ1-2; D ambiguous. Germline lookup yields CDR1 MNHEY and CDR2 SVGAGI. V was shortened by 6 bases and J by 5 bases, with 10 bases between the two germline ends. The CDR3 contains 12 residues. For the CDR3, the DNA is TGTGCCAGCAGGACGACACGTTATGGCTACACCTTC. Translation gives CASRTTRYGYTF.

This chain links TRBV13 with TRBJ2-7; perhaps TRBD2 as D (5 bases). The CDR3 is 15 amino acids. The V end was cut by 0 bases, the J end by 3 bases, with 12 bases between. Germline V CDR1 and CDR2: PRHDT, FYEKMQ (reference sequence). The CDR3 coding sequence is TGTGCCAGCAGCTTAGGGGCCGGGGATCACTACGAGCAGTACTTC. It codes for CASSLGAGDHYEQYF.